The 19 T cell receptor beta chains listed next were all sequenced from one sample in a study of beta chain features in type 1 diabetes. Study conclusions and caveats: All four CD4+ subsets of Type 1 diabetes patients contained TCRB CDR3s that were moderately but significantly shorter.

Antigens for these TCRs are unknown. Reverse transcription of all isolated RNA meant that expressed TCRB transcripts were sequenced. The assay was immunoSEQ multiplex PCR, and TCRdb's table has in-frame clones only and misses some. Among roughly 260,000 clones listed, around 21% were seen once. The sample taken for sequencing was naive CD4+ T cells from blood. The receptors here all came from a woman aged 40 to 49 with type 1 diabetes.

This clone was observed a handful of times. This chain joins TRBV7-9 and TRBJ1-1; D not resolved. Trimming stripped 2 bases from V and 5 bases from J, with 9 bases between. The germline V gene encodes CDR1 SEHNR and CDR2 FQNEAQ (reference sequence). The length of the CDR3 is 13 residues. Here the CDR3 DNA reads TGTGCCAGCAGCTTACAATCGGAGACTGAAGCTTTCTTT. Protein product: CASSLQSETEAFF.

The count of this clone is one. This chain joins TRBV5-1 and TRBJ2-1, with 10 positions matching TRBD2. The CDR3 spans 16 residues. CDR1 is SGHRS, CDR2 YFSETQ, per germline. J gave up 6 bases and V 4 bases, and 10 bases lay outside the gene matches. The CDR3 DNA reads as TGCGCCAGCAGCCTTCTTCTAGCGGGGGAATTCAATGAGCAGTTCTTC. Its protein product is CASSLLLAGEFNEQFF.

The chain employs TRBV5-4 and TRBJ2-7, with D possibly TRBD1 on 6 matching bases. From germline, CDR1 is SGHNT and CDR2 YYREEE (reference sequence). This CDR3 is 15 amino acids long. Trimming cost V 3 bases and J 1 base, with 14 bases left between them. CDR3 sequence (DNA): TGTGCCAGCAGCTCAAGACAGGTACCATCCTACGAGCAGTACTTC. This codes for CASSSRQVPSYEQYF.

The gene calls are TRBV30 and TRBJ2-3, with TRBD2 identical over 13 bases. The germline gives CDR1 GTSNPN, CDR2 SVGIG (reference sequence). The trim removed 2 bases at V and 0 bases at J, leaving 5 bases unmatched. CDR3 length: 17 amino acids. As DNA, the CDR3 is TGTGCCTGGAGTAGAGGACTAGCGGGAGTCAGCACAGATACGCAGTATTTT. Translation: CAWSRGLAGVSTDTQYF.

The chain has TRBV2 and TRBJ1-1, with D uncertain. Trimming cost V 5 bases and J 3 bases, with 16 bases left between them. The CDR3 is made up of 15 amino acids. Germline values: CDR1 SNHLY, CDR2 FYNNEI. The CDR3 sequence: CASSQTALDYTEAFF. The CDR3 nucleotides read TGTGCCAGCAGTCAGACGGCGCTGGACTACACTGAAGCTTTCTTT.

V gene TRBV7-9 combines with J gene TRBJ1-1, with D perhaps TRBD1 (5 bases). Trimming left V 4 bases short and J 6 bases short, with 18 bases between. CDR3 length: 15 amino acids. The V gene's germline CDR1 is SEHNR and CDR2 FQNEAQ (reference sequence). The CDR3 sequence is CASSSPRGREAEAFF. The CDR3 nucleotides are TGTGCCAGCAGCTCCCCCCGGGGCAGGGAGGCTGAAGCTTTCTTT. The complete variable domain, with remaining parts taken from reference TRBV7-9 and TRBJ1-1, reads DTGVSQNPRHKITKRGQNVTFRCDPISEHNRLYWYRQTLGQGPEFLTYFQNEAQLEKSRLLSDRFSAERPKGSFSTLEIQRTEQGDSAMYLCASSSPRGREAEAFFGQGTRLTVV.

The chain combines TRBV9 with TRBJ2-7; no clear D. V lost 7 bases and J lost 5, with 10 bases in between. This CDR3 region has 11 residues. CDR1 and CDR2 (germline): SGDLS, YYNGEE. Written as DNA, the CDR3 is TGTGCCAGCCGACTCCCGGACGAGCAGTACTTC. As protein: CASRLPDEQYF.

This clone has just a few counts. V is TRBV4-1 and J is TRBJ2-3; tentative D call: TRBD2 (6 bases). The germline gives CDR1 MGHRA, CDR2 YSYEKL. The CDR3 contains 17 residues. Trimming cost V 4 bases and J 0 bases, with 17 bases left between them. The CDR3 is CASSPSAGGTSTDTQYF. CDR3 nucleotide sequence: TGCGCCAGCAGCCCCTCTGCCGGCGGGACCAGCACAGATACGCAGTATTTT.

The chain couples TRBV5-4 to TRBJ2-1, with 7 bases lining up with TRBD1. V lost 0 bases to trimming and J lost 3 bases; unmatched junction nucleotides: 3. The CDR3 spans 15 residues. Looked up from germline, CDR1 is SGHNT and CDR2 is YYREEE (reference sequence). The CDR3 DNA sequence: TGTGCCAGCAGCTTGGAGACAGGGAACTACAATGAGCAGTTCTTC. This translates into CASSLETGNYNEQFF.

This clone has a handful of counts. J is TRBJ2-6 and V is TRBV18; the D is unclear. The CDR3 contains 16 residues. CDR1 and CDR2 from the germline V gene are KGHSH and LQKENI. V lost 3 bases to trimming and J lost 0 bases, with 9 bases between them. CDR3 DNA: TGTGCCAGCTCACCCGTGGCAAACTCTGGGGCCAACGTCCTGACTTTC. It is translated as CASSPVANSGANVLTF.

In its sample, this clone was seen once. CDR3 region: CASIGQGLGTEAFF. The CDR3 nucleotides are TGTGCCAGTATTGGGCAGGGTCTGGGAACTGAAGCTTTCTTT. The chain uses TRBV19 and TRBJ1-1, with a weak D call TRBD1 (5 bases). Trimming took 7 bases from V and 5 from J, leaving 17 bases between them. Germline values: CDR1 LNHDA, CDR2 SQIVND (reference sequence). This CDR3 comprises 14 residues.

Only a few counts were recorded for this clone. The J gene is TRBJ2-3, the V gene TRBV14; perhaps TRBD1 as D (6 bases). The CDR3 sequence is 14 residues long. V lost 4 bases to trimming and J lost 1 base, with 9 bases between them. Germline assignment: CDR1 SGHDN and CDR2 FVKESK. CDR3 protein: CASSPRTGTDTQYF. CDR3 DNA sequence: TGTGCCAGCAGCCCCCGGACAGGCACAGATACGCAGTATTTT. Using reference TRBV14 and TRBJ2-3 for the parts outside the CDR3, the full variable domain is EAGVTQFPSHSVIEKGQTVTLRCDPISGHDNLYWYRRVMGKEIKFLLHFVKESKQDESGMPNNRFLAERTGGTYSTLKVQPAELEDSGVYFCASSPRTGTDTQYFGPGTRLTVL.

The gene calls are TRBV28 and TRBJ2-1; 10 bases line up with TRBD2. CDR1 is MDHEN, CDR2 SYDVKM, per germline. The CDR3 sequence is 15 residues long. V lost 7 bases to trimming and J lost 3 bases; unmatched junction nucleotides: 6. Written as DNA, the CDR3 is TGTGCCAGCACCATAAGGACTAGCGGCTACAATGAGCAGTTCTTC. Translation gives CASTIRTSGYNEQFF.

The CDR3 spells CASSLRGGKAYEQYF. The CDR3 coding sequence is TGTGCCAGCAGCTTAAGGGGGGGTAAAGCGTACGAGCAGTACTTC. The J gene is TRBJ2-7, the V gene TRBV7-3; 7 bases match TRBD2. Losses at the gene ends were 1 base for V and 4 bases for J; bases not matched to a gene: 7. The length of the CDR3 is 15 residues. Germline CDR1 and CDR2: SGHTA and FQGTGA.

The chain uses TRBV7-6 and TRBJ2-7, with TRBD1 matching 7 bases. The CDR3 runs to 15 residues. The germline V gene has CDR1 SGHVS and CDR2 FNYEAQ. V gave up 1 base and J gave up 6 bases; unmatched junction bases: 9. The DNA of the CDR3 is TGTGCCAGCAGCTTAGGTCACAGGGGACCCTCCGAGCAGTACTTC. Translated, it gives CASSLGHRGPSEQYF. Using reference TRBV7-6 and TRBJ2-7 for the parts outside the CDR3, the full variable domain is GAGVSQSPRYKVTKRGQDVALRCDPISGHVSLYWYRQALGQGPEFLTYFNYEAQQDKSGLPNDRFSAERPEGSISTLTIQRTEQRDSAMYRCASSLGHRGPSEQYFGPGTRLTVT.

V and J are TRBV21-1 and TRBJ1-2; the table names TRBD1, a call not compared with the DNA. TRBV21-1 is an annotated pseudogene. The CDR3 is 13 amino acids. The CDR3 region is CASSKGSLYGYTF. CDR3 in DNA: TGTGCCAGCAGCAAGGGCAGCCTCTATGGCTACACCTTC.

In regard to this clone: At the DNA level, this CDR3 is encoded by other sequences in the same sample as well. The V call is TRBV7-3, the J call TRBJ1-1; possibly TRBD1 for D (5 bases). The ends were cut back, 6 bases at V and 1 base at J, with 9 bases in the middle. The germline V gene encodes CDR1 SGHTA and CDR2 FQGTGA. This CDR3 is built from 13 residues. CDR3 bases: TGTGCCAGCAGTCTTACAGGGAACACTGAAGCTTTCTTT. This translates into CASSLTGNTEAFF.

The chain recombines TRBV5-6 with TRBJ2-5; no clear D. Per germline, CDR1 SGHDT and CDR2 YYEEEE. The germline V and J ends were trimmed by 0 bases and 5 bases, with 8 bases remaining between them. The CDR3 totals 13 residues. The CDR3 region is CASSLGQLETQYF. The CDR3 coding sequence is TGTGCCAGCAGCTTGGGGCAGTTGGAGACCCAGTACTTC.

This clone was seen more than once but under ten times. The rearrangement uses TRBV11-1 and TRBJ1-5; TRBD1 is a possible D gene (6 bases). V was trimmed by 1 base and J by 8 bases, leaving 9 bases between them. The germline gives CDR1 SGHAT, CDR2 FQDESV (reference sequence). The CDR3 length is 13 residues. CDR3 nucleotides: TGTGCCAGCAGCTTAGACAGGGCGGAGCCCCAGCATTTT. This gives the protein CASSLDRAEPQHF.